The rows below give T cell receptor beta chains drawn from one sample of a study of a mutant IDH1 vaccine in newly diagnosed glioma. These TCRs' antigens remain unknown. Sequencing was performed with immunoSEQ multiplex PCR; in TCRdb, only in-frame clones are kept and a portion is missing. Among roughly 50,000 clones, roughly 77% were seen once, and the ten largest hold around 8%. The source was PBMCs, collected from a glioma patient whose treatment included an IDH1 peptide vaccine. The receptors were sampled from a woman aged 40 to 50 with glioma. Some clones in this sample may be carry-over from other donors' samples. CDR3s include the opening cysteine and the closing phenylalanine or tryptophan. The order of the fields is clone size, J gene, V gene, D gene, CDR3 DNA, CDR3 protein. The D gene is left open where the match is weak. Not every row has a clone size; where given, it reads once, few, many or a size class.

>-|TRBJ2-7|TRBV9|TRBD1
TGTGCCAGCAGCGTAGGCCAGGGGGCCTACGAGCAGTACTTC
CASSVGQGAYEQYF
>-|TRBJ1-1|TRBV4-2|-
TGTGCCAGCAGCCAAGATACGGGTACAGGGCGGTCAGCTTTCTTT
CASSQDTGTGRSAFF
>-|TRBJ1-1|TRBV2|-
TGTGCCAGCAGTGTTAACAGGTTAGAGCACACTGAAGCTTTCTTT
CASSVNRLEHTEAFF
>-|TRBJ2-2|TRBV19|-
TGTGCCAGTAGTGACCCGAACACCGGGGAGCTGTTTTTT
CASSDPNTGELFF
>-|TRBJ1-4|TRBV7-8|TRBD1
TGTGCCAGCAGCGCCGGACAGGGTAATGAAAAACTGTTTTTT
CASSAGQGNEKLFF
>-|TRBJ1-2|TRBV5-1|-
TGCGCCAGCAGCTTGAAATCCTTGCGTCGGATTAACTATGGCTACACCTTC
CASSLKSLRRINYGYTF
>-|TRBJ2-5|TRBV10-1|-
TGCGCCAGCAGTGAGTCGTGGACTTCGGGGACCCAGTACTTC
CASSESWTSGTQYF
>-|TRBJ2-7|TRBV5-1|-
TGCGCCAGCAGCTCGGGGGTCGTCTACGAGCAGTACTTC
CASSSGVVYEQYF
>-|TRBJ2-5|TRBV12-1|-
TGTGCCAGCAGCCCTGGCCATATCCAGTACTTC
CASSPGHIQYF
>-|TRBJ1-1|TRBV7-9|TRBD1
TGTGCCAGCAGCCCCCAACAGGGGAGAAACACTGAAGCTTTCTTT
CASSPQQGRNTEAFF
>-|TRBJ1-1|TRBV29-1|TRBD1
TGCAGCGTTGAACAGCCGACAGGGGGCTTTGAAGCTTTCTTT
CSVEQPTGGFEAFF
>once|TRBJ1-1|TRBV7-2|-
TGTGCCAGCAGCTTAGTGTACGGGGGCACTGAAGCTTTCTTT
CASSLVYGGTEAFF
>-|TRBJ2-1|TRBV25-1|TRBD1
TGTGCCAGCAGGAATACAGGGGGCAGGAATGAGCAGTTCTTC
CASRNTGGRNEQFF
>-|TRBJ1-5|TRBV9|-
TGTGCCAGCAGCGCGGACAGCAATCAGCCCCAGCATTTT
CASSADSNQPQHF
>once|TRBJ2-4|TRBV30|TRBD1
TGTGCCTGGAGTGCCGGGACAGGCCCCAAAAGTATTCAGTACTTC
CAWSAGTGPKSIQYF
>-|TRBJ2-7|TRBV7-6|TRBD2
TGTGCCAGCAGCTTAGCGGCGAGCGGGGGAATCCACGAGCAGTACTTC
CASSLAASGGIHEQYF
>few|TRBJ1-1|TRBV2|-
TGTGCCACCAAGGGGGAGGGTATGGGTGAAGCTTTCTTT
CATKGEGMGEAFF
>-|TRBJ1-2|TRBV7-2|-
TGTGCCAGCAGCCTTAGTAACTATGGCTACACCTTC
CASSLSNYGYTF
>-|TRBJ2-7|TRBV5-6|TRBD1
TGTGCCAGCAGCTTGGTGGCAGGGGGCGACGAGCAGTACTTC
CASSLVAGGDEQYF
>-|TRBJ2-3|TRBV29-1|-
TGCAGCGTCAGAATGGTATCAGATACGCAGTATTTT
CSVRMVSDTQYF
>few|TRBJ2-1|TRBV2|-
TGTGCCAGCACCGACCCGAGGGGGAGCAATGAGCAGTTCTTC
CASTDPRGSNEQFF
>-|TRBJ1-4|TRBV10-3|-
TGTGCCATCAGTGCTACACCGGGTACTAATGAAAAACTGTTTTTT
CAISATPGTNEKLFF
>-|TRBJ1-2|TRBV25-1|TRBD1
TGTGCCAGCAGTGAAAGACCGGGACAGGGGAGGGATGGCTACACCTTC
CASSERPGQGRDGYTF
>-|TRBJ1-4|TRBV10-1|-
TGCGCCAGCAGTGGATCATTGGATATCAATGAAAAACTGTTTTTT
CASSGSLDINEKLFF
>-|TRBJ1-1|TRBV7-9|-
TGTGCCAGCAGCTTAGTTTTGGGATTGGGTGAAGCTTTCTTT
CASSLVLGLGEAFF
>-|TRBJ2-7|TRBV9|TRBD2
TGTGCCAGCACGCCGGGACTAACGACTACGAAGCAGTACTTC
CASTPGLTTTKQYF
>-|TRBJ1-1|TRBV13|TRBD1
TGTGCCAGCAGCTCGTTACAGGGGGTGAACACTGAAGCTTTCTTT
CASSSLQGVNTEAFF
>-|TRBJ1-1|TRBV4-3|TRBD1
TGCGCCAGCAGCCAAGAAGCCATCCAGGGGGCAGACACTGAAGCTTTCTTT
CASSQEAIQGADTEAFF
>-|TRBJ2-3|TRBV5-1|-
TGCGCCAGCAGCCCCACGGGGGCTTCAGATACGCAGTATTTT
CASSPTGASDTQYF
>-|TRBJ2-7|TRBV30|-
TGTGCCTGGAGCTGGACGGGCTTGCTCCCCCCCGAGCAGTACTTC
CAWSWTGLLPPEQYF
>-|TRBJ2-7|TRBV29-1|TRBD1
TGCAGCGGGGGGACAGGGTACTACGAGCAGTACTTC
CSGGTGYYEQYF
>-|TRBJ1-5|TRBV2|-
TGTGCCAGCACGATCGGGGCAGGGGAAAATCAGCCCCAGCATTTT
CASTIGAGENQPQHF
>-|TRBJ1-1|TRBV29-1|TRBD1
TGCAGCGCTGGACAGGCGTCGGCCACTGAAGCTTTCTTT
CSAGQASATEAFF
>-|TRBJ1-2|TRBV25-1|TRBD1
TGTGCCAGCGCGACAGGGAGGGAGGTTGGCTACACCTTC
CASATGREVGYTF
>once|TRBJ1-2|TRBV13|-
TGTGCCAGCAGCTTTGAATCGAACAACTATGGCTACACCTTC
CASSFESNNYGYTF
>-|TRBJ2-7|TRBV1|-
TGCACCAGCAGCCAAGGGCGGCTGGGTGGTTACGAGCAGTACTTC
CTSSQGRLGGYEQYF
>-|TRBJ2-2|TRBV9|TRBD2
TGTGCCAGCAGCTTAAGGACTAGCGGGTTCGCCGGGGAGCTGTTTTTT
CASSLRTSGFAGELFF
>-|TRBJ2-3|TRBV10-2|TRBD2
TGCGCCAGCGCCCTGACTAGCGGGGGTGCAGATACGCAGTATTTT
CASALTSGGADTQYF
>-|TRBJ1-2|TRBV5-6|-
TGTGCCAGCAGCTTAATACAGGGCGGTGACTATGGCTACACCTTC
CASSLIQGGDYGYTF
>-|TRBJ2-1|TRBV7-9|TRBD2
TGTGCCAGCAGCTCATCCCGGACTAGCCGTGAGCAGTTCTTC
CASSSSRTSREQFF
>-|TRBJ2-5|TRBV27|-
TGTGCCAGCAGTTTTACAGGTAGTCAAGAGACCCAGTACTTC
CASSFTGSQETQYF
>-|TRBJ1-5|TRBV6-6|TRBD1
TGTGCCAGCAGTCACGACAGGGGGAATCAGCCCCAGCATTTT
CASSHDRGNQPQHF
>-|TRBJ1-2|TRBV9|-
TGTGCCAGCAGCGTAGCTAAGGAAGTGGGGGTTTATGGCTACACCTTC
CASSVAKEVGVYGYTF
>-|TRBJ2-7|TRBV30|TRBD2
TGTGCCTGGAGTACGCGTCCCCTAGCGGGGCCCTCCTACGAGCAGTACTTC
CAWSTRPLAGPSYEQYF
>-|TRBJ1-1|TRBV27|TRBD1
TGTGCCAGCAGTTCAACGGGACAGTTGAACACTGAAGCTTTCTTT
CASSSTGQLNTEAFF
>-|TRBJ2-7|TRBV9|-
TGTGCCAGCAGCATGGGGACTCTTGGTGTCTACGAGCAGTACTTC
CASSMGTLGVYEQYF